This TCR beta chain stems from a study of cytomegalovirus exposure and HLA in healthy donors (dated by TCRdb to about 2017). For context, the study as a whole: The approximately 710 repertoires of the first cohort and the approximately 110 validation repertoires were produced on the same platform, according to a later analysis. The study aimed to test whether signatures of past pathogen exposure could be identified by cataloging public T cell receptors. To predict cytomegalovirus infection status, the study combined high-throughput TCR immunosequencing, statistical association of individual TCRs with disease status, and machine learning. Besides the first cohort of approximately 710 subjects, a separate validation cohort made up of over 100 different subjects was used. General findings and caveats noted by the study authors: Three of the identified cytomegalovirus-associated TCR beta chains were confirmed in vitro to be specific for cytomegalovirus antigens. A later analysis had no HLA typing for the validation cohort, so co-occurrence there was scored across all 130 or so repertoires. A total of some 180 TCR beta chains were listed by the study as associated with cytomegalovirus. It was suggested by the authors that the approach could potentially be generalized to other disease states and immunological phenotypes. Subsequent analysis determined that TCRs grouped into clusters in the first cohort also showed a tendency toward co-occurrence across the roughly 110 validation repertoires, and 90% to 95% of cluster scores exceeded 0. The classifier was reported to diagnose cytomegalovirus status with high specificity and sensitivity in both the original cohort and the validation cohort. Most TCR sequences were observed very rarely across donors, whereas some public TCRs were present in many individuals.

Donors formed part of the validation cohort, which comprised approximately 130 subjects and was distinct from the first cohort of several hundred subjects. The count of this clone is one. Its binding antigen is unknown. The record has no base qualities; no much larger clone is one base away. Ends trimmed: V by 4 bases, J by 0 bases; bases unmatched to a gene: 12. The germline V gene provides CDR1 KGHSH and CDR2 LQKENI. The CDR3, cysteine through phenylalanine, is 18 amino acids long. Just the 54-base CDR3 DNA is kept, in frame starting at base 1. The library was built by means of the immunoSEQ multiplex PCR assay. As for how the authors treated the data: A statistical classification framework was developed to diagnose cytomegalovirus status using the catalog of TCR beta chain sequences. The table comes from immuneACCESS by way of TCRdb, which keeps in-frame sequences with V and J called. Part of the clones is missing from these tables; in studies checked, under half for an unresolved V gene and the rest for unknown reasons. V and J calls and clone size are those listed in that table; D and trimming were worked out from the DNA. The sample records about 130,000 clones, nearly 90% of which are singletons. Approximately 9.2% of the sample comes from the top ten.

The rearranged chain carries TRBV18 and TRBJ1-2, and 9 junction bases match TRBD1. This TCR derives from a woman between 18 and 29 years old in good health and CMV-seropositive. Input material: PBMCs. The nucleotide sequence is given as TGTGCCAGCTCACTCCTCGGGGGACAGGGCAATTCTAACTATGGCTACACCTTC. This yields the protein CASSLLGGQGNSNYGYTF. The reference TRBV18 and TRBJ1-2 proteins fill in what lies around the CDR3, so the full variable domain reads NAGVMQNPRHLVRRRGQEARLRCSPMKGHSHVYWYRQLPEEGLKFMVYLQKENIIDESGMPKERFSAEFPKEGPSILRIQQVVRGDSAAYFCASSLLGGQGNSNYGYTFGSGTRLTVV.